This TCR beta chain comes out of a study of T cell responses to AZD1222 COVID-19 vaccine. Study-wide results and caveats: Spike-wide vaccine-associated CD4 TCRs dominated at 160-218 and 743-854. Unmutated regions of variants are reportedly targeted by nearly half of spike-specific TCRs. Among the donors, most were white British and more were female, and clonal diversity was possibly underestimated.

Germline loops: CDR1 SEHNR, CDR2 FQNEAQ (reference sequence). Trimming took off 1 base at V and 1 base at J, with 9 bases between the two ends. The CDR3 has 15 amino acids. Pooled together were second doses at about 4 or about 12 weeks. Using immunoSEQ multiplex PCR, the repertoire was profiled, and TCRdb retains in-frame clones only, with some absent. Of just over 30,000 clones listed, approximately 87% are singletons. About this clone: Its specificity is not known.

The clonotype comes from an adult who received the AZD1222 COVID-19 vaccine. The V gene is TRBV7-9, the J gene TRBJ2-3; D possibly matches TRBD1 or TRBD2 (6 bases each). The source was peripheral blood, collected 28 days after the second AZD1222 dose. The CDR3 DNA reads TGTGCCAGCAGCTTAGTCGGGGGCGGCACAGATACGCAGTATTTT. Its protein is CASSLVGGGTDTQYF.